This section outlines one T cell receptor beta chain sequence together with its context. Its antigen is unidentified. Method: immunoSEQ multiplex PCR; TCRdb's copy keeps in-frame clones and lacks some. Of 130,000 to 150,000 clones listed, 88% are singletons. The record originates from a study of T cell responses to AZD1222 COVID-19 vaccine. Background on the study: Second-dose intervals near 4 or 12 weeks were combined. The study's findings and limits: As reported, nearly half of all spike-specific TCRs target variant regions that are unmutated. There were mostly white British donors and more females than males, and clonal diversity was possibly underestimated. Spike was spanned by vaccine-associated CD4 TCRs, which were dominant at 160-218 and 743-854.

CDR3 size: 15 residues. The V gene's germline CDR1 is MGHDK and CDR2 SYGVNS. V was clipped by 1 base and J by 5 bases, with 11 bases between them. V and J are TRBV25-1 and TRBJ1-4, with no clear D. The sequenced sample was peripheral blood, obtained on day 0 of AZD1222 vaccination. This TCR was sampled from an adult in good health. This CDR3 is CASSESRTENEKLFF. The CDR3 coding sequence is TGTGCCAGCAGTGAATCCCGGACTGAGAATGAAAAACTGTTTTTT.